A selection of T cell receptor beta chains follows, all from one sample in a study of T cell responses to AZD1222 COVID-19 vaccine. TCRdb keeps only in-frame clones here, not all; method: immunoSEQ multiplex PCR. The table lists tens of thousands of clones, roughly 90% of them singletons. Sequencing was performed on peripheral blood, taken on day 0 of AZD1222 vaccination. These receptor sequences come from an adult in good health. Both conserved end residues are part of each CDR3. The D gene is left open where the match is weak. Size is stated for part of the rows, as once, few or many counts, or as a class when the clone is expanded.

J	D	size	V	DNA	CDR3
TRBJ1-2	-	-	TRBV5-4	TGTGCCAGCAGTGAACGGTTGGAGGGCTACACCTTC	CASSERLEGYTF
TRBJ2-1	TRBD2	-	TRBV5-1	TGCGCCAGCAGGGAAACGGGACTATCCTACAATGAGCAGTTCTTC	CASRETGLSYNEQFF
TRBJ1-2	TRBD1	-	TRBV19	TGTGCCAGTAGCGACAGGGGGTACTATGGCTACACCTTC	CASSDRGYYGYTF
TRBJ1-2	-	-	TRBV3-1/TRBV3-2	TGTGCCAGCAGCCATGGGGGGGCTAACTATGGCTACACCTTC	CASSHGGANYGYTF
TRBJ1-4	-	-	TRBV10-3	TGTGCCACCAAAAGAGAATCCGCAACTAATGAAAAACTGTTTTTT	CATKRESATNEKLFF
TRBJ1-2	-	-	TRBV3-1/TRBV3-2	TGTGCCAGCAGCCAAGCTCAGGCGGGCGGCTACACCTTC	CASSQAQAGGYTF
TRBJ1-1	-	-	TRBV5-4	TGTGCCAGCAGCTTGGCCGATGGACAGGAAGCTTTCTTT	CASSLADGQEAFF
TRBJ1-2	-	-	TRBV7-8	TGTGCCAGCAGCTTAGACGGGCACGCAGGGGGCTACACCTTC	CASSLDGHAGGYTF
TRBJ2-1	TRBD2	-	TRBV6-6	TGTGCCAGCAGTTTAGCGGGACAAAGCTCCTACAATGAGCAGTTCTTC	CASSLAGQSSYNEQFF
TRBJ2-7	-	-	TRBV5-5	TGTGCCAGCAGCTTCCAGGGAGGAGAGCAGTACTTC	CASSFQGGEQYF
TRBJ2-7	-	-	TRBV28	TGTGCCAGCAGTTTACCGGGCGGTAACAACGAGCAGTACTTC	CASSLPGGNNEQYF
TRBJ1-5	-	-	TRBV5-6	TGTGCCAGCAGCTTGGGGTTATCTAATCAGCCCCAGCATTTT	CASSLGLSNQPQHF
TRBJ1-2	TRBD1	-	TRBV7-8	TGTGCCAGCAGCTTCGAGACAGGGTTAAACTATGGCTACACCTTC	CASSFETGLNYGYTF
TRBJ2-7	-	-	TRBV28	TGTGCCAGCAGTTCGGTTACCTACGAGCAGTACTTC	CASSSVTYEQYF
TRBJ1-2	-	-	TRBV5-4	TGTGCCAGCAGCACCACGGGACGTATGATCTATGGCTACACCTTC	CASSTTGRMIYGYTF
TRBJ1-4	-	-	TRBV3-1/TRBV3-2	TGTGCCAGCACCAGGAATAGCCGTGAAAAACTGTTTTTT	CASTRNSREKLFF
TRBJ2-2	-	-	TRBV30	TGTGCCTGGAGTCGCGATTCTTCGTTTCCCGGGGAGCTGTTTTTT	CAWSRDSSFPGELFF
TRBJ2-5	-	-	TRBV27	TGTGCCAGCAGTTTAAGCTTTCGGGGGACCCAGTACTTC	CASSLSFRGTQYF
TRBJ1-5	-	once	TRBV30	TGTGCCTGGAACGTCCAGGGGAATAGCAATCAGCCCCAGCATTTT	CAWNVQGNSNQPQHF
TRBJ2-3	TRBD2	-	TRBV11-3	TGTGCCAGCAGCCTGGGACTAGCGGGAATTTATACGCAGTATTTT	CASSLGLAGIYTQYF
TRBJ1-2	-	-	TRBV6-4	TGTGCCAGCAGTGATCAGGGGAACTATGGCTACACCTTC	CASSDQGNYGYTF
TRBJ1-2	-	-	TRBV7-9	TGTGCCAGCAGCGGGATTGACTATGGCTACACCTTC	CASSGIDYGYTF
TRBJ2-7	-	-	TRBV6-6	TGTGCCAGCAGTTACTACCCAGGGGAGTTATACTACGAGCAGTACTTC	CASSYYPGELYYEQYF
TRBJ1-4	-	-	TRBV12-3/TRBV12-4	TGTGCCAGCAGTTTTGGGGGAGGTGAAAAACTGTTTTTT	CASSFGGGEKLFF
TRBJ1-2	-	-	TRBV3-1/TRBV3-2	TGTGCCAGCAGCCAGGGCCTCTCTAACTATGGCTACACCTTC	CASSQGLSNYGYTF
TRBJ1-3	TRBD1	once	TRBV27	TGTGCCAGCAGGAGACAGGGAACGGGAAACACCATATATTTT	CASRRQGTGNTIYF
TRBJ1-4	-	-	TRBV7-9	TGTGCCAGCAGCGCCGGCGGTGAAAAACTGTTTTTT	CASSAGGEKLFF
TRBJ2-7	-	-	TRBV29-1	TGCAGCGCCGGGGACGGCTCCTACGAGCAGTACTTC	CSAGDGSYEQYF
TRBJ2-7	-	-	TRBV6-5	TGTGCCAGCAGTTCCGCGGGTCAGGACGACGAGCAGTACTTC	CASSSAGQDDEQYF
TRBJ1-1	-	-	TRBV2	TGTGCCAGCAGGGCCGTTAGGTACACTGAAGCTTTCTTT	CASRAVRYTEAFF
TRBJ1-6	-	-	TRBV27	TGTGCCAGCAGTTTATCTTGGAGCTCCTATAATTCACCCCTCCACTTT	CASSLSWSSYNSPLHF
TRBJ1-1	TRBD1	once	TRBV28	TGTGCCAGCAGTCCATACCGACAGGGGGGCGCGCCTGAAGCTTTCTTT	CASSPYRQGGAPEAFF
TRBJ1-5	-	-	TRBV4-1	TGCGCCAGCAGCCAAGAATCAAAGGGCGGAGCGGGGGGCGCGGATCAGCCCCAGCATTTT	CASSQESKGGAGGADQPQHF
TRBJ2-7	TRBD2	-	TRBV4-2	TGTGCCAGCAGCCAAGCACTAGCGGGAGGACACCGTATACACGAGCAGTACTTC	CASSQALAGGHRIHEQYF
TRBJ1-4	-	-	TRBV10-3	TGTGCCATCAGTGAGTCGACAGGCACTAATGAAAAACTGTTTTTT	CAISESTGTNEKLFF
TRBJ2-1	TRBD1	-	TRBV19	TGTGCCAGTACCTCCGGGACAGGGGACAATGAGCAGTTCTTC	CASTSGTGDNEQFF
TRBJ1-4	TRBD1	-	TRBV11-3	TGTGCCAGCAGCTTATACCCTGGGGCGACAGGGGCCCGAAAACTGTTTTTT	CASSLYPGATGARKLFF
TRBJ1-2	TRBD1	-	TRBV25-1	TGTGCCAGCAGTGCCAACCCCGGGACAGGGTTCCCTGGCTACACCTTC	CASSANPGTGFPGYTF
TRBJ2-7	-	-	TRBV30	TGTGCCTGGGGGTCCTGGGAGCAGTACTTC	CAWGSWEQYF
TRBJ2-6	TRBD1	-	TRBV2	TGTGCCAGCCCGACAGGGTCAGGGGGGGCCAACGTCCTGACTTTC	CASPTGSGGANVLTF
TRBJ2-5	-	-	TRBV27	TGTGCCAGCAGTTTGACGGGGATCCAAGAGACCCAGTACTTC	CASSLTGIQETQYF
TRBJ2-7	-	-	TRBV28	TGTGCCAGCAGTTTAAGGTCGAAAGGGACACTATCAACCGAGCAGTACTTC	CASSLRSKGTLSTEQYF
TRBJ2-7	-	-	TRBV7-2	TGTGCCAGCAGCTCCCTAGGGGGGCTGTCCTGGTACGAGCAGTACTTC	CASSSLGGLSWYEQYF
TRBJ1-2	-	-	TRBV9	TGTGCCAGCAGCGCGTCTGATGGGTCCTATGGCTACACCTTC	CASSASDGSYGYTF
TRBJ2-7	TRBD1	-	TRBV28	TGTGCCAGCAGGCCCGGGACAGGGGACTACGAGCAGTACTTC	CASRPGTGDYEQYF
TRBJ2-1	TRBD2	-	TRBV23-1	TGCGCCAGCAGTCCCCCGGGCGCGGGAGGGCCAGTCGATGAGCAGTTCTTC	CASSPPGAGGPVDEQFF
TRBJ2-5	TRBD2	-	TRBV18	TGTGCCAGCTCAGGACTACTAGCGGGCCAAGAGACCCAGTACTTC	CASSGLLAGQETQYF
TRBJ2-7	TRBD1	-	TRBV6-5	TGTGCCAGCCGAAAAGAGACAGGGCCCTCCTACGAGCAGTACTTC	CASRKETGPSYEQYF
TRBJ2-5	-	-	TRBV7-9	TGTGCCAGCAGCCAGCAGGGGATGACCCAGTACTTC	CASSQQGMTQYF
TRBJ1-1	-	once	TRBV3-1/TRBV3-2	TGTGCCAGCAGCCAACTCGAGGGTGGAGGAGCTTTCTTT	CASSQLEGGGAFF
TRBJ2-4	-	-	TRBV7-2	TGTGCCAGCAGCCAAGGTCCCGGGGTGGCCAAAAACATTCAGTACTTC	CASSQGPGVAKNIQYF
TRBJ1-4	TRBD1	-	TRBV2	TGTGCCAGCAGTGGAGGGACAGGGGGGGAAAAACTGTTTTTT	CASSGGTGGEKLFF
TRBJ2-5	-	-	TRBV7-3	TGTGCCAGCAGCTTCGGCGACACCGATGGCGAGACCCAGTACTTC	CASSFGDTDGETQYF
TRBJ2-2	TRBD2	-	TRBV7-6	TGTGCCAGCAGCTTAGTTCTAGCGGGAGGCGACACCGGGGAGCTGTTTTTT	CASSLVLAGGDTGELFF
TRBJ1-4	-	-	TRBV6-5	TGTGCCAGCAGGGGGACGGCAACTAATGAAAAACTGTTTTTT	CASRGTATNEKLFF
TRBJ2-1	-	once	TRBV6-6	TGTGCCAGCAGTTCCCTCGATACAAGTGATTACAATGAGCAGTTCTTC	CASSSLDTSDYNEQFF
TRBJ2-3	-	-	TRBV3-1/TRBV3-2	TGTGCCAGCAGCCAAACTCTGGGTACGCAGTATTTT	CASSQTLGTQYF
TRBJ2-2	TRBD2	once	TRBV9	TGTGCCAGCAGCGTAACGGTTAGCGGGAGGGCCGGGACCGGGGAGCTGTTTTTT	CASSVTVSGRAGTGELFF